The clone carrying this T cell receptor (beta chain) was counted a few times. Preparing the TCRbeta library involved the use of unique molecular identifiers. TCRdb reprocessed the PCR reads via MiXCR and lists one record per CDR3 protein. The sample contains 350,000 to 450,000 distinct CDR3 sequences, just over 20% of which appear only once. The CDR3 spans 15 residues. Trimming stripped 8 bases from V and 2 bases from J, with 19 bases between. CDR1 and CDR2 (germline): SQVTM, ANQGSEA. The sample belongs to a study of T-cell reconstitution after alpha-beta-depleted transplantation in children. The V and J genes are TRBV29-1 and TRBJ2-1, with D unresolved. The sequence came from a human donor who donated a stem cell graft to a child with acute myeloid leukemia. Sequencing was performed on PBMCs from the stem cell graft donor, taken from the stem cell graft. The DNA of the CDR3 is TGCAGCACTACCCCCTACTGGAGTACCTACAATGAGCAGTTCTTC. Its protein is CSTTPYWSTYNEQFF.